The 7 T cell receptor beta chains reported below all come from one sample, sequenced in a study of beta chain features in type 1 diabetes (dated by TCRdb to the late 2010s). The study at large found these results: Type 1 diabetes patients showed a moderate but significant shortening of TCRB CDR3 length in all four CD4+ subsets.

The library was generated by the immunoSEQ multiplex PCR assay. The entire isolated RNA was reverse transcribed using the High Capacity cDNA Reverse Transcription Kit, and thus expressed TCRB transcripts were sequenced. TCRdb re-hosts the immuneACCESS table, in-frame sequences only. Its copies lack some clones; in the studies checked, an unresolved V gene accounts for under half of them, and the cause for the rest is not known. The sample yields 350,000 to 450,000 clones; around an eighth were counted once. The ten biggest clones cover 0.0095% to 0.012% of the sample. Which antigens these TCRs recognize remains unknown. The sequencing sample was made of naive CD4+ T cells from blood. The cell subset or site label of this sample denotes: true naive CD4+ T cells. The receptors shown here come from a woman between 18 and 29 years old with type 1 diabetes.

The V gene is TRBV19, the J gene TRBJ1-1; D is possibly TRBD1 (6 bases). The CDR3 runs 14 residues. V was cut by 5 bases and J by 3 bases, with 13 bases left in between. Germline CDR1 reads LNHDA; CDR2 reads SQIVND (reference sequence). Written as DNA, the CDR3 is TGTGCCAGTAGTCCCCAGGGGCCCTACACTGAAGCTTTCTTT. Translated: CASSPQGPYTEAFF.

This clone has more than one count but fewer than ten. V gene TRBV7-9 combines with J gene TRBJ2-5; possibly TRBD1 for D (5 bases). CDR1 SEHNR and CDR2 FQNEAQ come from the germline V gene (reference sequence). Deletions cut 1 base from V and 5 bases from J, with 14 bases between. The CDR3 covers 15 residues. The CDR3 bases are TGTGCCAGCAGCTTAGAGGCCTTAGGGGCTGAGACCCAGTACTTC. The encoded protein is CASSLEALGAETQYF.

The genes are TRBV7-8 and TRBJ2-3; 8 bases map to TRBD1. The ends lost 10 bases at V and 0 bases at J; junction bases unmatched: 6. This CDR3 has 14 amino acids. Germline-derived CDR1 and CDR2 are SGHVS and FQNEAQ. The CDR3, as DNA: TGTGCCATGGGCCAGGGGGCGAGCACAGATACGCAGTATTTT. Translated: CAMGQGASTDTQYF.

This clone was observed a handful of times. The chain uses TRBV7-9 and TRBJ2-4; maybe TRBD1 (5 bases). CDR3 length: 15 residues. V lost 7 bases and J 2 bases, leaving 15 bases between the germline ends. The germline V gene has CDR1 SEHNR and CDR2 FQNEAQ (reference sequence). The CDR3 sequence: CASTPRQGTKNIQYF. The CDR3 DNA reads TGTGCCAGCACCCCCCGTCAGGGTACCAAAAACATTCAGTACTTC.

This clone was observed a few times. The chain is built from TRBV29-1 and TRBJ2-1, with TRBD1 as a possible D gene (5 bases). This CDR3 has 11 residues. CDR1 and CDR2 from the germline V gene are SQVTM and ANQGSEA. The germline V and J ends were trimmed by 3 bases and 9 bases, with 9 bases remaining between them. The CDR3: CSVEGLGEQFF. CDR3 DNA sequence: TGCAGCGTTGAGGGGCTCGGTGAGCAGTTCTTC.

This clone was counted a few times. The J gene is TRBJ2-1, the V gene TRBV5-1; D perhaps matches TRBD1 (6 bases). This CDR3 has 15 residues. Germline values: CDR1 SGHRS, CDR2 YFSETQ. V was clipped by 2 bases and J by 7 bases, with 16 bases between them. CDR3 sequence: CASSLQGPGRNEQFF. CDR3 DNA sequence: TGCGCCAGCAGCTTACAGGGCCCAGGACGTAATGAGCAGTTCTTC.

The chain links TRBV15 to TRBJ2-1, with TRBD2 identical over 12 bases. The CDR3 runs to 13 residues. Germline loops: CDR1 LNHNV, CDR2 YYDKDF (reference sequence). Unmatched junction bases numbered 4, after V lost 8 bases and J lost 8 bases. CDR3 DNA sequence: TGTGCCACCCGACTAGCGGGAGTCTATGAGCAGTTCTTC. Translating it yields CATRLAGVYEQFF.